This T cell receptor beta chain derives from a study of human T cells and chemical hapten exposure. On the study more broadly: A roughly 2 cm by roughly 2 cm inner upper arm patch received 2% DPC for sensitization. The study, taken as a whole, reports: Counts of TCRs above 1 in 1000 frequency stayed unchanged with DPC sensitization.

TCRdb processed the RACE reads anew with MiXCR; each CDR3 protein has one entry. The sample contains roughly 380,000 distinct CDR3 sequences, about 5.1% of which appear only once. Time point specified: pre-sensitization, week 0. Treatment defined: therapeutic diphenylcyclopropenone sensitization with weekly scalp DPC. This clonotype has only a few counts. Its antigen is as yet unknown. The CDR3 has 14 residues. Germline lookup yields CDR1 MDHEN and CDR2 SYDVKM. Germline trimming cut 7 bases from V and 9 bases from J; bases unmatched to any gene: 12. This material consisted of whole blood, taken in connection with sensitization to the hapten diphenylcyclopropenone (DPC). This sequence originates from a woman aged 50 to 65 with alopecia areata. Some clones in this sample may be carry-over from other donors' samples. This chain links TRBV28 with TRBJ2-1; 7 bases fit TRBD2. The CDR3 region is CASIAQLASGEQFF. Here the CDR3 DNA reads TGTGCCAGCATCGCCCAACTAGCGTCGGGTGAGCAGTTCTTC.